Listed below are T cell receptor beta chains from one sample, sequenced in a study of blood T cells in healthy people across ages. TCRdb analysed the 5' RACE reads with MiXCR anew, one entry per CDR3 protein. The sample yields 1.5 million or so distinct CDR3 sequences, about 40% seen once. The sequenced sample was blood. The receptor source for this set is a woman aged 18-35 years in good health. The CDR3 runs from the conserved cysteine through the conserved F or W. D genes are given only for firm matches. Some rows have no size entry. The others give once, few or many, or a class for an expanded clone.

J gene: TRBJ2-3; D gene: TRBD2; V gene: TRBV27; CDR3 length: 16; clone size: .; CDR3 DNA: TGTGCCAGCAAACTAGCGGGGGGGCCCGTGACAGATACGCAGTATTTT; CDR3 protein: CASKLAGGPVTDTQYF
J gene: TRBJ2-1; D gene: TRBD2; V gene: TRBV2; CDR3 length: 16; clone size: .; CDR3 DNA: TGTGCCAGCACCGAAACCGGGGCTAGCGGTTACAATGAGCAGTTCTTC; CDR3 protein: CASTETGASGYNEQFF
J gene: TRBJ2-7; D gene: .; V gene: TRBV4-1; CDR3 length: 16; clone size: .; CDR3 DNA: TGCGCCAGCAGCCAAGGCGGACTAACCTCATCCTACGAGCAGTACTTC; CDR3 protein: CASSQGGLTSSYEQYF
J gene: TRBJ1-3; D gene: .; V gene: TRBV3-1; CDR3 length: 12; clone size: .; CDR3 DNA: TGTGCCTACTCCGACTCTGGAAACACCATATATTTT; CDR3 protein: CAYSDSGNTIYF
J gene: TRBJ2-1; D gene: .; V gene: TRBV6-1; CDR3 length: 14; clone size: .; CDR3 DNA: TGTGCCAGCAGTGAAGAGCCCATGGGGAATGAGCAGTTCTTC; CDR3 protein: CASSEEPMGNEQFF
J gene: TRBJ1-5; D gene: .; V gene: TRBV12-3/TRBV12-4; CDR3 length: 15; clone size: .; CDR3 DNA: TGTGCCAGCAGTTTGGCGGGGGGCCGCAATCAGCTCCAGCATTTT; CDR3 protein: CASSLAGGRNQLQHF
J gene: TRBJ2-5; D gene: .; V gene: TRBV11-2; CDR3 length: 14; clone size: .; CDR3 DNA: TGTGCCAGCAGCTTAGGGGGACCCAAGAAGACCCAGTACTTC; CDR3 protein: CASSLGGPKKTQYF
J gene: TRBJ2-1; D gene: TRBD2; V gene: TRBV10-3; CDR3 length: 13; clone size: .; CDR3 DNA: TGTGCCATCAGTGGGAGGACTAGCAATGAGCAGTTCTTC; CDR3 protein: CAISGRTSNEQFF
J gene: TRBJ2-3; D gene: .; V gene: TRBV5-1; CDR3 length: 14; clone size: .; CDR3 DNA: TGCGCCAGCAGCGTGAGGCAGGCAGGAGATACGCAGTATTTT; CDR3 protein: CASSVRQAGDTQYF
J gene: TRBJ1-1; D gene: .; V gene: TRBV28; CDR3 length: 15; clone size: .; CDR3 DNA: TGTGCCAGCAGTTTATACCTCGCGCTGAACACTGAAGCTTTCTTT; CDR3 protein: CASSLYLALNTEAFF
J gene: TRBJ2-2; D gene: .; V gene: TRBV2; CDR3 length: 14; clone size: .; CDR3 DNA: TGTGCCAGCAGGGGCCAGACCCACACCGGGGAGCTGTTTTTT; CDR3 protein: CASRGQTHTGELFF
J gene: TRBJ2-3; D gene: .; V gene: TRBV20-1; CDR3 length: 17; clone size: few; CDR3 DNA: TGCAGTGGGACGAGAGGCCGCAGGGCGATAGGCACAGATACGCAGTATTTT; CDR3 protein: CSGTRGRRAIGTDTQYF
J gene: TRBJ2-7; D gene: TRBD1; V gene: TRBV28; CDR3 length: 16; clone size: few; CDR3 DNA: TGTGCCAGCAGTCCCGCCCCGGGACAGGGGTTCTACGAGCAGTACTTC; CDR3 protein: CASSPAPGQGFYEQYF
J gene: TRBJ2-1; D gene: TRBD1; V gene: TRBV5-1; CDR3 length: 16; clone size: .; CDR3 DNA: TGCGCCAGCAGCTTGGGGGACGCAACAGGGGTCAATGAGCAGTTCTTC; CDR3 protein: CASSLGDATGVNEQFF
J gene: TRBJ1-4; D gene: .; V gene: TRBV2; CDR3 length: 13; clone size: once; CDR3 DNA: TGTGCCAGCAGGGGCGAGGGTTTGGGAAAACTGTTTTTT; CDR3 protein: CASRGEGLGKLFF
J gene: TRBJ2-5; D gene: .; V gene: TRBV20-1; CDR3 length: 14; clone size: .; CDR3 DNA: TGCAGTGCCAAGCGACCGGCTGCGGGGGAGACCCAGTACTTC; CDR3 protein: CSAKRPAAGETQYF
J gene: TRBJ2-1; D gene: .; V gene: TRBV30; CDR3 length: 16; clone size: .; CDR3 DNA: TGTGCCTGGAGCTCCACCATCCGAGCGGACTACAATGAGCAGTTCTTC; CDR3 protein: CAWSSTIRADYNEQFF
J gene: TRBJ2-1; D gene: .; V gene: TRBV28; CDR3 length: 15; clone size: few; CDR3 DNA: TGTGCCAGCAGTCGTCAGGGGGGGCCTTACAATGAGCAGTTCTTC; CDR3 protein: CASSRQGGPYNEQFF
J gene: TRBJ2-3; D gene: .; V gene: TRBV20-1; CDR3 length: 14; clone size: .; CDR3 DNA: TGCAGTGCTAGAGTAACGGGGATCACAGATACGCAGTATTTT; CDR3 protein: CSARVTGITDTQYF
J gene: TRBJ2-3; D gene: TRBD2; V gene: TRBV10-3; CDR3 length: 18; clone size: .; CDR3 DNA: TGTGCCATCAGTGGCCTAGCGGGGGGGCCGGCGATCACAGATACGCAGTATTTT; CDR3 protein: CAISGLAGGPAITDTQYF
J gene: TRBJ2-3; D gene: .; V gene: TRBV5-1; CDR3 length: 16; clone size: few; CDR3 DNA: TGCGCCAGCAGCTTGGGGGAGTATGGGAGCACAGATACGCAGTATTTT; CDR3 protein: CASSLGEYGSTDTQYF
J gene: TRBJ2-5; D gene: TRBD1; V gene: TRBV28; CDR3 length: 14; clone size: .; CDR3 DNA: TGTGCCAGCAGTTGGCCAGGGGGAAGAGGGACCCAGTACTTC; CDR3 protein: CASSWPGGRGTQYF
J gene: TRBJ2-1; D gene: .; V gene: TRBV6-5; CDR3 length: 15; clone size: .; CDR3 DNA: TGTGCCAGCAGCCTCCGGGACCTGTCCTACAATGAGCAGTTCTTC; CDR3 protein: CASSLRDLSYNEQFF
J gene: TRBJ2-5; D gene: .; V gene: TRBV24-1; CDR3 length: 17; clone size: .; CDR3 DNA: TGTGCCACCAGTGATGCTTCCCCCCGAGGGCACGGGGAGACCCAGTACTTC; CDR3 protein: CATSDASPRGHGETQYF
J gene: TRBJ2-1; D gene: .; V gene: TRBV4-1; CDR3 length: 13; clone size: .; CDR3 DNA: TGCGCCAGCAGCCAAGTTTTCTACAATGAGCAGTTCTTC; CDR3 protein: CASSQVFYNEQFF
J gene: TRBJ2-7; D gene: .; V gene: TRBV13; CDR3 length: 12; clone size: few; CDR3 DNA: TGTGCCAGCAGCTTCTATGGGTACGAGCAGTACTTC; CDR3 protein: CASSFYGYEQYF
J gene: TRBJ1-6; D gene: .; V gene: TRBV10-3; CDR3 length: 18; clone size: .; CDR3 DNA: TGTGCCATCAGTGACTACGGGACCTTCAACTCCTATAATTCACCCCTCCACTTT; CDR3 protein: CAISDYGTFNSYNSPLHF
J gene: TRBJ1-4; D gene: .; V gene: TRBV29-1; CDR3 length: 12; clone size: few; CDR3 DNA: TGCAGCGTATTGTCGGGGGGTGAAAAACTGTTTTTT; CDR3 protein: CSVLSGGEKLFF
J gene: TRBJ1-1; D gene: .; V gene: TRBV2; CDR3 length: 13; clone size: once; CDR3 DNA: TGTGCCAGCAGTGCCGAACAGATCACTGAAGCTTTCTTT; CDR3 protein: CASSAEQITEAFF
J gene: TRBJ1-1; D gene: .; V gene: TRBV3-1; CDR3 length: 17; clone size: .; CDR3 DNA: TGTGCCAGCAGCCAGCCGTCGAGGGGCAGGGGTACCACTGAAGCTTTCTTT; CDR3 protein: CASSQPSRGRGTTEAFF
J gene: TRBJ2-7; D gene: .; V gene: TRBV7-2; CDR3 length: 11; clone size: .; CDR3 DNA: TGTGCCAGCAGCCCCTTCAACGAGCAGTACTTC; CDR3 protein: CASSPFNEQYF
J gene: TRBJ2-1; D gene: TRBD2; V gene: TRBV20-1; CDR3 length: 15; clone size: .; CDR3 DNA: TGCAGTGCTAGGGGGGGACTAGCGGGTACTAATGAGCAGTTCTTC; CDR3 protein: CSARGGLAGTNEQFF
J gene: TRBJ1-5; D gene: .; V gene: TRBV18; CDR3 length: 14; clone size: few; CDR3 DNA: TGTGCCAGCTCACCACTATCGGGCAATCAGCCCCAGCATTTT; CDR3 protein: CASSPLSGNQPQHF
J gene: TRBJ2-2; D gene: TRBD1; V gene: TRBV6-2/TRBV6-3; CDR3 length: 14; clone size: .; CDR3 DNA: TGTGCCAGCTTTGGACAGGGCCCCACCGGGGAGCTGTTTTTT; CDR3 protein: CASFGQGPTGELFF
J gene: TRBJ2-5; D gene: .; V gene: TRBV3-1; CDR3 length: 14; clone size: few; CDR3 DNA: TGTGCCAGCAGCCAAGGAACTAGGCGGGAGACCCAGTACTTC; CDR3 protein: CASSQGTRRETQYF
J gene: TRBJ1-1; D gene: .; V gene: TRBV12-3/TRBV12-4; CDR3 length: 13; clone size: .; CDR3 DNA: TGTGCCAGCAGTGTAAGGGATAGGACTGAAGCTTTCTTT; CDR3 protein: CASSVRDRTEAFF
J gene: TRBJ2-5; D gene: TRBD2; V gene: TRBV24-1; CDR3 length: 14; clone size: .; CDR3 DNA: TGTGCCACCAGTACTAGCGGAGTCACAGGGACCCAGTACTTC; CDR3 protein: CATSTSGVTGTQYF
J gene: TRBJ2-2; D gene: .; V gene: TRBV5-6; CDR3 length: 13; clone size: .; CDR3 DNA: TGTGCCAGCAGCTTTGAGTGGACCGGGGAGCTGTTTTTT; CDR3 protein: CASSFEWTGELFF
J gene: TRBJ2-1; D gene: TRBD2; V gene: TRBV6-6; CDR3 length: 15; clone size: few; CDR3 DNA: TGTGCCAGCAGTGGACATCGGACTAGACAAAATGAGCAGTTCTTC; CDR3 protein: CASSGHRTRQNEQFF
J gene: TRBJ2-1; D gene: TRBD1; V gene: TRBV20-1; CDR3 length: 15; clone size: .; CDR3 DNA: TGCAGTGCTAGAGATTGGTGGGACAGGGCGGGGGAGCAGTTCTTC; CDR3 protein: CSARDWWDRAGEQFF